The 29 T cell receptor beta chains given below trace back to one sample, sequenced in a study of cytomegalovirus exposure and HLA in healthy donors. PCR used 60 Vbeta primers and 13 Jbeta primers. Some clones are missing from TCRdb's copy, which holds only in-frame ones; the method was immunoSEQ multiplex PCR. The sample lists some 100,000 clones; 84% were seen once. Sequences were obtained from PBMCs. The receptors come from a woman younger than 35 in good health and CMV-seronegative.

The rearrangement uses TRBV6-5 and TRBJ2-5; D is ambiguous. The germline V gene encodes CDR1 MNHEY and CDR2 SVGAGI. The CDR3 runs to 13 residues. Trimming cost V 0 bases and J 5 bases, with 7 bases left between them. The CDR3 coding sequence is TGTGCCAGCAGTTACTCGAGATCCGAGACCCAGTACTTC. Translated: CASSYSRSETQYF.

This chain's CDR3 is CASSLALEGARNGYTF. CDR3 DNA sequence: TGTGCCAGCAGCTTAGCGCTTGAGGGGGCGCGGAATGGCTACACCTTC. This chain links TRBV7-2 with TRBJ1-2, with 7 bases matching TRBD1. The CDR3 has 16 amino acids. Germline CDR1 is SGHTA and CDR2 is FQGNSA. After removal of 0 bases from V and 6 bases from J, the junction contained 10 bases not matched to a gene. Looking up the rest from reference TRBV7-2 and TRBJ1-2 gives the full variable domain: GAGVSQSPSNKVTEKGKDVELRCDPISGHTALYWYRQSLGQGLEFLIYFQGNSAPDKSGLPSDRFSAERTGGSVSTLTIQRTQQEDSAVYLCASSLALEGARNGYTFGSGTRLTVV.

V usage is TRBV4-2 and J usage is TRBJ2-7; 12 bases line up with TRBD2. This CDR3 region has 17 residues. The J segment lost 5 bases and the V segment lost 2 bases, leaving 10 bases of the junction unmatched. Germline CDR1 reads LGHNA; CDR2 reads YNFKEQ. CDR3 residues: CASSQNLAGGSTNEQYF. The CDR3 DNA sequence: TGTGCCAGCAGCCAAAACCTAGCGGGAGGGTCCACTAACGAGCAGTACTTC.

The chain joins TRBV29-1 to TRBJ2-1; perhaps TRBD1 as D (6 bases). The CDR3 consists of 17 residues. V was pared by 1 base and J by 0 bases, with 16 bases between. Germline loops: CDR1 SQVTM, CDR2 ANQGSEA. In DNA form, the CDR3 reads TGCAGCGTTGAAGCGGCTGGGGGCACCGCCTCCTACAATGAGCAGTTCTTC. Translated: CSVEAAGGTASYNEQFF.

The chain links TRBV7-9 to TRBJ2-6; TRBD1 aligns across 8 bases. The germline CDR1 and CDR2 sequences are SEHNR and FQNEAQ (reference sequence). V was clipped by 4 bases and J by 0 bases; unmatched bases: 11. The CDR3 is 19 residues long. This chain's CDR3 is CASSSPRQGAHSGANVLTF. The CDR3 coding sequence is TGTGCCAGCAGCTCCCCTCGGCAGGGGGCCCACTCTGGGGCCAACGTCCTGACTTTC.

This sequence joins TRBV28 and TRBJ2-7; weak D call: TRBD1 (6 bases). Trimming took off 5 bases at V and 3 bases at J, with 17 bases between the two ends. The length of the CDR3 is 15 residues. CDR1 and CDR2 (germline): MDHEN, SYDVKM. CDR3 sequence (DNA): TGTGCCAGCAGTCCCGACAGGCCCTGGGACTACGAGCAGTACTTC. This encodes CASSPDRPWDYEQYF.

The chain joins TRBV18 to TRBJ2-7; TRBD1 matches 10 bases. With 5 bases clipped from V and 3 bases from J, the junction kept 7 bases outside the gene matches. Per germline, CDR1 KGHSH and CDR2 LQKENI. The CDR3 runs 15 residues. The CDR3 DNA reads TGTGCCAGCTCATATCCCGGGACAGGGGACTACGAGCAGTACTTC. Translation gives CASSYPGTGDYEQYF. Full variable domain (rest looked up from reference TRBV18 and TRBJ2-7): NAGVMQNPRHLVRRRGQEARLRCSPMKGHSHVYWYRQLPEEGLKFMVYLQKENIIDESGMPKERFSAEFPKEGPSILRIQQVVRGDSAAYFCASSYPGTGDYEQYFGPGTRLTVT.

This CDR3 is CASSTQGWDEKLFF. DNA of the CDR3: TGTGCCAGTAGTACACAGGGGTGGGATGAAAAACTGTTTTTT. This chain joins TRBV19 and TRBJ1-4, with 7 bases identical to TRBD1. Germline-derived CDR1 and CDR2 are LNHDA and SQIVND (reference sequence). This CDR3 is built from 14 residues. Trimming at V came to 4 bases and at J to 6 bases, leaving 5 bases not matched to a gene.

The J gene is TRBJ2-1, the V gene TRBV7-3; 9 nucleotides align to TRBD2. V shed 5 bases, J shed 0 bases, and the junction held 2 bases outside the gene matches. Germline values: CDR1 SGHTA, CDR2 FQGTGA. The CDR3 runs to 15 residues. The CDR3 nucleotides read TGTGCCAGCAGCCAAGCGGGAGGCTCCTACAATGAGCAGTTCTTC. As protein: CASSQAGGSYNEQFF.

In its sample, this clone was seen a few times. V gene TRBV6-6 combines with J gene TRBJ2-2; the D gene is possibly TRBD1 (5 bases). The germline CDR1 and CDR2 sequences are MNHNY and SVGAGI (reference sequence). V was shortened by 5 bases and J by 4 bases, with 11 bases between the two germline ends. This CDR3 has 14 residues. This chain's CDR3 is CASSPPGPTGELFF. The DNA of the CDR3 is TGTGCCAGCAGTCCCCCAGGGCCCACCGGGGAGCTGTTTTTT.

V usage is TRBV9 and J usage is TRBJ2-1; the D gene is possibly TRBD2 (6 bases). The germline V and J ends were trimmed by 0 bases and 2 bases, with 15 bases remaining between them. This CDR3 is 17 amino acids long. Germline V gives CDR1 SGDLS, CDR2 YYNGEE. The CDR3 loop reads CASSVGPAGTTYNEQFF. CDR3 coding DNA: TGTGCCAGCAGCGTAGGCCCAGCGGGTACCACCTACAATGAGCAGTTCTTC.

This clone showed up just a few times. V is TRBV4-1 and J is TRBJ1-5; no reliable D call. This CDR3 is 15 amino acids long. Germline-derived CDR1 and CDR2 are MGHRA and YSYEKL. The V end was cut by 3 bases, the J end by 0 bases, with 9 bases between. DNA of the CDR3: TGCGCCAGCAGCCAGCAAACGGTTAGCAATCAGCCCCAGCATTTT. Its protein is CASSQQTVSNQPQHF.

CDR3 protein: CASSIKGRIYGYTF. CDR3 nucleotide sequence: TGTGCCAGTAGTATAAAAGGCAGGATATATGGCTACACCTTC. The chain combines TRBV19 with TRBJ1-2; D gene ambiguous. Germline CDR1 and CDR2: LNHDA and SQIVND (reference sequence). V lost 2 bases and J lost 5, with 12 bases in between. The CDR3 has 14 amino acids. Variable domain in full (rest from reference TRBV19 and TRBJ1-2): DGGITQSPKYLFRKEGQNVTLSCEQNLNHDAMYWYRQDPGQGLRLIYYSQIVNDFQKGDIAEGYSVSREKKESFPLTVTSAQKNPTAFYLCASSIKGRIYGYTFGSGTRLTVV.

The chain joins TRBV10-2 to TRBJ2-3; 11 positions match TRBD2. Germline values: CDR1 WSHSY, CDR2 SAAADI. Trimming cost V 2 bases and J 5 bases; bases outside gene matches: 9. There are 17 residues in the CDR3. The CDR3 DNA sequence: TGCGCCAGCAGTGAGGATAGCGGGGGGGCCGGGGGAGATACGCAGTATTTT. Its protein product is CASSEDSGGAGGDTQYF.

The CDR3 coding sequence is TGTGCCAGCAGTTTATTGACATCCGCCGGCTCCTACGAGCAGTACTTC. Protein: CASSLLTSAGSYEQYF. This chain uses TRBV28 with TRBJ2-7; D gene uncertain. The CDR3 covers 16 residues. Trimming took 1 base from V and 0 from J, leaving 13 bases between them. Germline V lookup: CDR1 MDHEN, CDR2 SYDVKM.

The genes are TRBV5-6 and TRBJ2-1; weak D call: TRBD2 (6 bases). In germline, CDR1 is SGHDT, CDR2 YYEEEE. The CDR3 consists of 12 residues. The V gene lost 3 bases and the J gene lost 13 bases, with 14 bases spanning the gap. In nucleotides, the CDR3 is TGTGCCAGCAGCTCCGCAGGGAGGTCACAGTTCTTC. Protein: CASSSAGRSQFF.

As DNA, the CDR3 is TGTGCTAGTGGTTCCTCCGGAGGCGGGAGGCCTTACAATGAGCAGTTCTTC. It yields the protein CASGSSGGGRPYNEQFF. The rearrangement links TRBV12-5 to TRBJ2-1; TRBD2 matches at 8 bases. Germline loops: CDR1 LGHNT, CDR2 FRNRAP. The CDR3 spans 17 residues. With V trimmed by 4 bases and J by 4 bases, 12 bases remained unmatched.

This clone was seen a single time. The rearrangement links TRBV9 to TRBJ2-2; 7 positions match TRBD1. The length of the CDR3 is 15 residues. The trim removed 3 bases at V and 6 bases at J, leaving 8 bases unmatched. Germline loops: CDR1 SGDLS, CDR2 YYNGEE. CDR3 nucleotides: TGTGCCAGCAGCGCCCGGACAGGCTTGGCCGGGGAGCTGTTTTTT. The encoded protein is CASSARTGLAGELFF.

Only one count was recorded for this clone. The rearrangement joins TRBV7-2 to TRBJ2-7; the match to TRBD2 covers 8 bases. V trimming: 3 bases; J trimming: 4 bases; junction bases outside the gene matches: 5. The CDR3 is made up of 14 amino acids. The germline CDR1 and CDR2 sequences are SGHTA and FQGNSA. CDR3 DNA sequence: TGTGCCAGCAGCTTGTCACTAGCGGATTACGAGCAGTACTTC. Amino acid sequence: CASSLSLADYEQYF.

This rearrangement joins TRBV19 to TRBJ1-4; tentatively, D is TRBD1 (6 bases). The germline V gene has CDR1 LNHDA and CDR2 SQIVND (reference sequence). Trimming left V 8 bases short and J 8 bases short, with 15 bases between. This CDR3 contains 13 residues. CDR3 loop: CASLNREEEKLFF. The CDR3 coding sequence is TGTGCCAGTCTCAACAGGGAAGAAGAAAAACTGTTTTTT.

The chain joins TRBV9 to TRBJ1-5; D perhaps matches TRBD1 (6 bases). Per the germline V gene, CDR1 is SGDLS and CDR2 is YYNGEE. The CDR3 totals 15 residues. Trimming took 1 base from V and 4 from J, leaving 12 bases between them. This CDR3 is CASSVSGTNNQPQHF. The DNA for the CDR3 is TGTGCCAGCAGCGTAAGTGGGACAAATAATCAGCCCCAGCATTTT.

The rearrangement uses TRBV21-1 and TRBJ1-4; the table's D call of TRBD1 was not tested on the DNA. TRBV21-1 is annotated as a pseudogene. The CDR3 is 16 amino acids. CDR3 DNA sequence: TGTGCCAGCAGCAAAGAGAGGGACAGGGTTAATGAAAAACTGTTTTTT. Amino acid sequence: CASSKERDRVNEKLFF.

The chain carries TRBV30 and TRBJ2-5; 14 bases align to TRBD2. Germline values: CDR1 GTSNPN, CDR2 SVGIG (reference sequence). CDR3 length: 16 residues. Germline trimming cut 3 bases from V and 6 bases from J; bases unmatched to any gene: 9. In nucleotides, the CDR3 is TGTGCCTGGAGGCTCCCGGGACTAGCGGGGGTTAAGACCCAGTACTTC. This sequence encodes CAWRLPGLAGVKTQYF.

The chain recombines TRBV7-2 with TRBJ1-2; D not resolved. Per the germline V gene, CDR1 is SGHTA and CDR2 is FQGNSA. Trimming took off 5 bases at V and 5 bases at J, with 27 bases between the two ends. The CDR3 extends over 18 amino acids. Written as DNA, the CDR3 is TGTGCCAGCAGCCCCGTGGCCCCTTATCAAGGCCTGGAGTATGGCTACACCTTC. Translation gives CASSPVAPYQGLEYGYTF. Variable domain in full (rest from reference TRBV7-2 and TRBJ1-2): GAGVSQSPSNKVTEKGKDVELRCDPISGHTALYWYRQSLGQGLEFLIYFQGNSAPDKSGLPSDRFSAERTGGSVSTLTIQRTQQEDSAVYLCASSPVAPYQGLEYGYTFGSGTRLTVV.

The chain couples TRBV6-7 to TRBJ2-3; the match to TRBD2 covers 8 bases. TRBV6-7 is sorted into the ORF group, with uncertain function. The length of the CDR3 is 15 residues. V trimming: 6 bases; J trimming: 0 bases; junction bases outside the gene matches: 5. CDR3 sequence: CASSHSGTSTDTQYF. The CDR3 DNA follows: TGTGCCAGCAGCCATAGCGGGACTAGCACAGATACGCAGTATTTT.

The chain combines TRBV28 with TRBJ2-5, with a possible D match to TRBD2 (5 bases). The germline V and J ends were trimmed by 5 bases and 4 bases, with 11 bases remaining between them. The CDR3 is 13 amino acids. CDR1 MDHEN and CDR2 SYDVKM come from the germline V gene. CDR3 nucleotides: TGTGCCAGCAGTCCCGGGGTGCCAGAGACCCAGTACTTC. It codes for CASSPGVPETQYF.

This clone showed up just a few times. The rearrangement uses TRBV6-1 and TRBJ1-5; 9 bases line up with TRBD1. The CDR3 extends over 14 amino acids. V trimming: 5 bases; J trimming: 6 bases; junction bases outside the gene matches: 5. Germline-derived CDR1 and CDR2 are MNHNS and SASEGT. In nucleotides, the CDR3 is TGTGCCAGCAGTCGGGACAGGGAGAGTCAGCCCCAGCATTTT. Translation gives CASSRDRESQPQHF.

The rearrangement joins TRBV19 to TRBJ2-1; TRBD2 agrees at 9 bases. Trimming cost V 7 bases and J 1 base; bases outside gene matches: 17. This CDR3 is built from 19 residues. Germline V gene data show CDR1 as LNHDA and CDR2 as SQIVND (reference sequence). Here the CDR3 DNA reads TGTGCCAGTATGCAGACTAGCGGAACCTGGTCCTCATCCTACAATGAGCAGTTCTTC. Translated: CASMQTSGTWSSSYNEQFF.

V and J are TRBV6-5 and TRBJ1-6; TRBD1 matches at 8 bases. The V segment lost 4 bases and the J segment 10 bases; nucleotides outside the gene matches: 6. Germline V lookup: CDR1 MNHEY, CDR2 SVGAGI. The CDR3 contains 14 residues. The CDR3 loop reads CASSSDREVSPLHF. The DNA of the CDR3 is TGTGCCAGCAGTTCGGACAGGGAAGTCTCACCCCTCCACTTT.